This T cell receptor (beta chain) was captured by sequencing in a study of cytomegalovirus exposure and HLA in healthy donors. For the study at large: From HLA-typed donors, an early data release held some 80 million unique TCRs. The study's findings and limits: The authors excluded some V segments, including TRBV6-2 and TRBV6-3, as indistinguishable. Among donors in an Asian-associated ancestry cluster, a later analysis reportedly found fewer N-insertions than the roughly 610-donor mean.

The CDR3 has 13 residues. The germline V and J ends were trimmed by 3 bases and 2 bases, with 5 bases remaining between them. CDR1 and CDR2 from the germline V gene are MNHEY and SMNVEV (reference sequence). PCR used 60 Vbeta primers and 13 Jbeta primers. Generated by immunoSEQ multiplex PCR, the TCRdb table keeps only in-frame clones and is missing some. The sample has approximately 120,000 clones, around 82% seen once. Notes on this clone: Its antigen is currently unknown.

The chain employs TRBV27 and TRBJ1-5; perhaps TRBD1 as D (5 bases). This clonotype was sampled from a female donor in good health and CMV-seronegative. Sequencing input: PBMCs. The CDR3 here is CASSFRGNQPQHF. In DNA, the CDR3 is TGTGCCAGCAGTTTCAGGGGCAATCAGCCCCAGCATTTT.